This T cell receptor beta chain was documented in a study of cytotoxic CD8 clonotypes in ibrutinib-treated CLL. Notes on the study in general: A rise in clonality was seen at ibrutinib response, and a fall back toward baseline was seen at progression.

In regard to this clone: Antigen specificity is unknown.

CDR3 length: 16 residues. CDR1 is SGHVS and CDR2 is FQNEAQ in the germline V gene. Trimming took 1 base from V and 3 from J, leaving 10 bases between them. TCRdb keeps only in-frame clones here, not all; method: immunoSEQ multiplex PCR. The data show about 160,000 clones, 81% seen once. The receptor was isolated from a human donor with chronic lymphocytic leukemia. The sequencing here drew on PBMCs, taken after 12 months of ibrutinib treatment. The chain links TRBV7-8 to TRBJ2-6; possibly TRBD1 for D (5 bases). CDR3 loop: CASSLEVGLGANVLTF. In DNA, the CDR3 is TGTGCCAGCAGCTTAGAGGTGGGGCTTGGGGCCAACGTCCTGACTTTC.